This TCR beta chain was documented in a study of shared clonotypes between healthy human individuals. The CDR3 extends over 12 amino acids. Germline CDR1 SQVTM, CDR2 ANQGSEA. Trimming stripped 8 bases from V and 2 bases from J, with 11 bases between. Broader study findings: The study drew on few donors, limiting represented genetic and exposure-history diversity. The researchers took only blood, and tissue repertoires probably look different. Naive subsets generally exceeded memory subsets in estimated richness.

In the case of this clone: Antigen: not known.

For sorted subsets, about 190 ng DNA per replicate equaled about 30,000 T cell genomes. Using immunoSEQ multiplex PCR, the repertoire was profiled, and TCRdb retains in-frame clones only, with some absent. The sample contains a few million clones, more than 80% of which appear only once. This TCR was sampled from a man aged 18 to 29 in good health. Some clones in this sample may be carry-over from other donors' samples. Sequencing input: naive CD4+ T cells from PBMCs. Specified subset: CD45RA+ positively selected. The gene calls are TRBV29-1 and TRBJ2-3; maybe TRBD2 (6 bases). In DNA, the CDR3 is TGCAGCCCTGGGACTCTCACAGATACGCAGTATTTT. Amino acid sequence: CSPGTLTDTQYF.